These T cell receptor beta chains were read from a single sample in a study of early T cells in non-severe SARS-CoV-2 infection. TCRdb processed the 5' RACE reads anew with MiXCR; each CDR3 protein has one entry. Among 50,000 to 70,000 distinct CDR3 sequences listed, around an eighth were seen once. Sequencing used whole blood. The receptor set was obtained from an adult who was a healthcare worker with PCR-confirmed SARS-CoV-2 infection or an uninfected control (not recorded which). The CDR3 runs from the conserved cysteine through the conserved F or W. Each record gives: D gene, V gene, J gene, clone size, CDR3 DNA, CDR3 protein. The D gene is left open where the match is weak. Size values are once, few and many counts, or a class for expanded clones, and some rows have none.

D: TRBD1
V: TRBV6-5
J: TRBJ1-1
size: -
DNA: TGTGCCAGCAGTTACGTTACTCCGGGACAGGGGGCAGGAACTGAAGCTTTCTTT
CDR3: CASSYVTPGQGAGTEAFF

D: -
V: TRBV10-1
J: TRBJ2-3
size: -
DNA: TGCGCCAGCCAACTAGGGAGCAGGGATACGCAGTATTTT
CDR3: CASQLGSRDTQYF

D: TRBD2
V: TRBV28
J: TRBJ2-7
size: few
DNA: TGTGCCAGCAGTTCCCTAGCGGGACGGTGGGACGAGCAGTACTTC
CDR3: CASSSLAGRWDEQYF

D: -
V: TRBV29-1
J: TRBJ2-5
size: -
DNA: TGCAGCGTTGTTGGGATCCAAGAGACCCAGTACTTC
CDR3: CSVVGIQETQYF

D: -
V: TRBV18
J: TRBJ1-1
size: many
DNA: TGTGCCAGCTCACTGGGACGGTGGAACACTGAAGCTTTCTTT
CDR3: CASSLGRWNTEAFF

D: -
V: TRBV7-9
J: TRBJ1-1
size: few
DNA: TGTGCCAGCAGCTTATGGCAGGACTACACTGAAGCTTTCTTT
CDR3: CASSLWQDYTEAFF

D: -
V: TRBV29-1
J: TRBJ2-5
size: few
DNA: TGCAGCGTTCACAGGTACCAAGAGACCCAGTACTTC
CDR3: CSVHRYQETQYF

D: TRBD2
V: TRBV25-1
J: TRBJ2-5
size: -
DNA: TGTGCCAGCTTGGGGACTACCAAAGAGACCCAGTACTTC
CDR3: CASLGTTKETQYF

D: -
V: TRBV2
J: TRBJ2-1
size: many
DNA: TGTGCTCAGGGGCAGGCGCCCCATGAGCAGTTCTTC
CDR3: CAQGQAPHEQFF

D: TRBD1
V: TRBV6-5
J: TRBJ1-6
size: -
DNA: TGTGCCAGCAGTTTCCCAGCGACAGGGGGGTCCCTCCACTTT
CDR3: CASSFPATGGSLHF

D: -
V: TRBV5-1
J: TRBJ2-7
size: few
DNA: TGCGCCAGCAGCCCGGGACTCACTAACGAGCAGTACTTC
CDR3: CASSPGLTNEQYF

D: TRBD2
V: TRBV7-2
J: TRBJ2-3
size: many
DNA: TGTGCCAGCAGAGTCATAGCGGGATTCACAGATACGCAGTATTTT
CDR3: CASRVIAGFTDTQYF

D: TRBD1
V: TRBV5-1
J: TRBJ2-2
size: -
DNA: TGCGCCAGCAGCTTGGGAAGGTGGACAGGGAACACCGGGGAGCTGTTTTTT
CDR3: CASSLGRWTGNTGELFF

D: -
V: TRBV3-1
J: TRBJ2-3
size: -
DNA: TGTGCCAGCAGCCAAGGCCCCCGATCAGATACGCAGTATTTT
CDR3: CASSQGPRSDTQYF

D: -
V: TRBV12-3/TRBV12-4
J: TRBJ2-5
size: -
DNA: TGTGCCAGCAGCCGGAGATTCGACCAAGAGACCCAGTACTTC
CDR3: CASSRRFDQETQYF

D: TRBD2
V: TRBV29-1
J: TRBJ2-5
size: -
DNA: TGCAGCGTTGGAGGAGCGGGGGGCCACCTACAAGAGACCCAGTACTTC
CDR3: CSVGGAGGHLQETQYF

D: -
V: TRBV20-1
J: TRBJ2-7
size: -
DNA: TGCAGTGCTAGAGATAGGGGCTCCCCCGAGCAGTACTTC
CDR3: CSARDRGSPEQYF

D: TRBD1
V: TRBV29-1
J: TRBJ1-2
size: many
DNA: TGCAGCGTGACGAGACAGGGGACTGCCTATGGCTACACCTTC
CDR3: CSVTRQGTAYGYTF

D: -
V: TRBV11-2
J: TRBJ1-4
size: few
DNA: TGTGCCAGCAGCTTGGACAGCGCAACTAATGAAAAACTGTTTTTT
CDR3: CASSLDSATNEKLFF

D: TRBD2
V: TRBV2
J: TRBJ2-4
size: -
DNA: TGTGCCAGCAGTGAATCGGCGGGGGGAGCCAAAAACATTCAGTACTTC
CDR3: CASSESAGGAKNIQYF